This passage covers 22 T cell receptor beta chains from one sample sequenced in a study of blood T cell repertoires in COVID-19. Sequencing used immunoSEQ multiplex PCR; TCRdb keeps in-frame clones, though not all of them. The top ten hold 43% of the sample, which has about 23,000 clones, 72% seen once. Sequencing used peripheral blood. Receptors originate from a woman older than 75 with acute or convalescent COVID-19.

The V call is TRBV15, the J call TRBJ2-7; TRBD1 might be the D (6 bases). The CDR3 is 17 amino acids. V dropped 0 bases and J dropped 3 bases, with 18 bases sitting between them. The V gene's germline CDR1 is LNHNV and CDR2 YYDKDF (reference sequence). The CDR3 spells CATSRDKSRDMYYEQYF. CDR3 coding DNA: TGTGCCACCAGCAGAGATAAGTCACGGGACATGTACTACGAGCAGTACTTC.

The chain carries TRBV12-3 or TRBV12-4 and TRBJ1-3, with D possibly being TRBD1 (5 bases). This CDR3 is built from 12 residues. Trimming stripped 4 bases from V and 10 bases from J, with 11 bases between. For the CDR3, the DNA is TGTGCCAGCAGTTCCGGGGGGTATACCATATATTTT. This gives the protein CASSSGGYTIYF.

About this clone: Sequence at one end of the junction differs from germline and may be a read error. The chain has TRBV7-7 and TRBJ1-5; D is uncertain. The V gene's germline CDR1 is SSHAT and CDR2 FNYEAQ (reference sequence). The CDR3 loop spans 14 amino acids. CDR3 coding DNA: TGTGCTAGCAGCCGACATGATAGCAATCAGCCCCAGCATTTT. Protein product: CASSRHDSNQPQHF.

There are a few counts of this clone. In nucleotides, the CDR3 is TGTGCCAGCAGCCCACTCGGACTTGCAACTAATGAAAAACTGTTTTTT. Translation: CASSPLGLATNEKLFF. J is TRBJ1-4 and V is TRBV28; no clear D. The CDR3 length is 16 residues. Trimming left V 6 bases short and J 0 bases short, with 14 bases between. Looked up from germline, CDR1 is MDHEN and CDR2 is SYDVKM.

The chain has TRBV7-9 and TRBJ2-1; the match to TRBD2 covers 10 bases. CDR3 length: 12 residues. CDR1 is SEHNR and CDR2 is FQNEAQ in the germline V gene (reference sequence). With 5 bases clipped from V and 15 bases from J, the junction kept 7 bases outside the gene matches. CDR3 coding DNA: TGTGCCAGCAGCCCTCCTAGCGGGAGTATGTTCTTC. It is translated as CASSPPSGSMFF.

V usage is TRBV5-4 and J usage is TRBJ1-6, with D maybe TRBD1 (5 bases). Germline loops: CDR1 SGHNT, CDR2 YYREEE (reference sequence). The CDR3 is 11 residues long. V lost 7 bases, J lost 13 bases, and 12 bases lay in between. This CDR3 is CASGRGGPLHF. CDR3 sequence (DNA): TGTGCCAGCGGGAGGGGTGGGCCCCTCCACTTT. Full variable domain (missing parts from reference TRBV5-4 and TRBJ1-6): ETGVTQSPTHLIKTRGQQVTLRCSSQSGHNTVSWYQQALGQGPQFIFQYYREEENGRGNFPPRFSGLQFPNYSSELNVNALELDDSALYLCASGRGGPLHFGNGTRLTVT.

V gene TRBV10-2 combines with J gene TRBJ1-2; possibly TRBD1 for D (6 bases). With 10 bases removed from V and 4 bases from J, the gap between germline ends came to 16 bases. CDR3 length equals 13 residues. Germline V gene data show CDR1 as WSHSY and CDR2 as SAAADI. CDR3 region: CATLPGGGYGYTF. Here the CDR3 DNA reads TGCGCCACCCTTCCGGGAGGGGGCTATGGCTACACCTTC.

This clone was found a few times. The chain couples TRBV7-2 to TRBJ1-6; possibly TRBD1 for D (6 bases). The CDR3 has 14 amino acids. The V gene's germline CDR1 is SGHTA and CDR2 FQGNSA. Trimming took 2 bases from V and 7 from J, leaving 9 bases between them. The CDR3 region is CASSLNRANSPLHF. The DNA for the CDR3 is TGTGCCAGCAGCTTAAACAGGGCAAATTCACCCCTCCACTTT.

J is TRBJ1-6 and V is TRBV7-2; the D is unclear. Germline CDR1 and CDR2: SGHTA and FQGNSA. This CDR3 has 14 amino acids. With 5 bases removed from V and 10 bases from J, the gap between germline ends came to 15 bases. The CDR3 loop reads CASSPREVGSPLHF. In DNA form, the CDR3 reads TGTGCCAGCAGCCCCCGCGAGGTAGGATCACCCCTCCACTTT.

J is TRBJ2-7 and V is TRBV4-1; TRBD1 matches at 8 bases. From germline, CDR1 is MGHRA and CDR2 YSYEKL. The CDR3 is 15 residues long. The V gene end was trimmed by 4 bases and the J gene end by 2 bases; junction bases not matched to a gene: 7. This CDR3 reads CASSPKAGQAYEQYF. The CDR3 region has the DNA TGCGCCAGCAGCCCAAAGGCGGGACAGGCCTACGAGCAGTACTTC.

V gene TRBV7-6 combines with J gene TRBJ2-1; weak D call: TRBD2 (6 bases). In germline, CDR1 is SGHVS, CDR2 FNYEAQ. V was pared by 0 bases and J by 3 bases, with 18 bases between. The CDR3 covers 18 residues. The CDR3 region has the DNA TGTGCCAGCAGCTTAGCGCGGGACCTACTAGGCTTCTACAATGAGCAGTTCTTC. Amino acids: CASSLARDLLGFYNEQFF.

The chain combines TRBV5-1 with TRBJ2-7; TRBD1 is a possible D gene (6 bases). The ends were cut back, 4 bases at V and 3 bases at J, with 14 bases in the middle. This CDR3 region has 14 residues. Germline lookup yields CDR1 SGHRS and CDR2 YFSETQ. In DNA, the CDR3 is TGCGCCAGCAGCGGCCGGGACACCGACTACGAGCAGTACTTC. It encodes CASSGRDTDYEQYF.

The chain joins TRBV9 to TRBJ1-2; 7 positions match TRBD1. Germline V CDR1 and CDR2: SGDLS, YYNGEE. The CDR3 has 17 amino acids. V was clipped by 3 bases and J by 5 bases; unmatched bases: 16. CDR3 coding DNA: TGTGCCAGCAGCGAAGATAACAGGGGAATGGGCCTTTATGGCTACACCTTC. It encodes CASSEDNRGMGLYGYTF.

The count of this clone is one. The rearrangement uses TRBV2 and TRBJ2-3; 7 nucleotides agree with TRBD2. Germline V CDR1 and CDR2: SNHLY, FYNNEI. Trimming removed 3 bases from V and 4 bases from J; junction bases left unmatched: 7. The CDR3 is made up of 15 amino acids. The chain's CDR3 is CASSEQRGGADTQYF. CDR3 DNA sequence: TGTGCCAGCAGTGAGCAGCGGGGCGGTGCAGATACGCAGTATTTT.

This clone was detected only a few times. This chain joins TRBV6-5 and TRBJ2-7; D is perhaps TRBD1 (5 bases). The CDR3 sequence is 12 residues long. The V gene's germline CDR1 is MNHEY and CDR2 SVGAGI. Trimming took 10 bases from V and 2 from J, leaving 12 bases between them. For the CDR3, the DNA is TGTGCCACCCAGACAGCCACCTACGAGCAGTACTTC. Its protein product is CATQTATYEQYF.

The chain recombines TRBV5-1 with TRBJ1-1; the D is unclear. V was pared by 0 bases and J by 1 base, with 7 bases between. Germline values: CDR1 SGHRS, CDR2 YFSETQ. The CDR3 runs 14 residues. The chain's CDR3 is CASSLGQENTEAFF. CDR3 in DNA: TGCGCCAGCAGCTTGGGGCAGGAGAACACTGAAGCTTTCTTT.

This clone was seen only a few times. The chain couples TRBV11-2 to TRBJ1-2, with D possibly being TRBD1 (5 bases). The CDR3 is 14 residues long. V gave up 5 bases and J gave up 2 bases, with 12 bases separating them. From germline, CDR1 is SGHAT and CDR2 FQNNGV. DNA for the CDR3: TGTGCCAGCAGCAGCGCCTCAGGGAACTATGGCTACACCTTC. As protein: CASSSASGNYGYTF.

The chain links TRBV3-1 (or the pseudogene TRBV3-2) to TRBJ1-1; D may be TRBD1 (5 bases). Germline V gene data show CDR1 as LGHDT and CDR2 as YNNKEL (reference sequence). Trimming pared 4 bases from V and 8 bases from J, leaving 17 bases between. The CDR3 consists of 14 residues. The CDR3 DNA reads TGTGCCAGCAGCCGTACCCCCAGGGTGCCCGAAGCTTTCTTT. This gives the protein CASSRTPRVPEAFF.

Details on this clone: The same CDR3 arises from other DNA sequences in this sample as well. The rearrangement joins TRBV6-5 to TRBJ1-2, with TRBD1 matching over 7 bases. Per the germline V gene, CDR1 is MNHEY and CDR2 is SVGAGI. Trimming cost V 5 bases and J 0 bases; bases outside gene matches: 0. The CDR3 spans 13 residues. CDR3 coding DNA: TGTGCCAGCAGTCAGGGGGCTAACTATGGCTACACCTTC. Translation: CASSQGANYGYTF.

The sample holds one count of this clone. This chain connects TRBV27 to TRBJ2-5; the D gene is possibly TRBD1 (5 bases). CDR1 and CDR2 (germline): MNHEY, SMNVEV (reference sequence). V lost 3 bases, J lost 5 bases, and 10 bases lay in between. This CDR3 comprises 13 residues. CDR3 sequence: CASSFSGLETQYF. CDR3 in DNA: TGTGCCAGCAGTTTCTCAGGGCTGGAGACCCAGTACTTC.

The CDR3 nucleotides are TGTGCCAGCAGTGAAGTGCGACAGGCAACCAAAAACATTCAGTACTTC. As protein: CASSEVRQATKNIQYF. The rearrangement links TRBV6-1 to TRBJ2-4; D may be TRBD1 (6 bases). Trimming took off 1 base at V and 2 bases at J, with 12 bases between the two ends. Germline CDR1 is MNHNS and CDR2 is SASEGT. The CDR3 spans 16 residues.

This clone was seen a few times. V usage is TRBV2 and J usage is TRBJ2-4; D possibly corresponds to TRBD1 (6 bases). The CDR3 consists of 14 residues. CDR1 SNHLY and CDR2 FYNNEI come from the germline V gene. V lost 0 bases to trimming and J lost 14 bases, with 17 bases between them. The CDR3 sequence is CASSEAGHRAREYF. CDR3 coding DNA: TGTGCCAGCAGTGAAGCGGGGCACAGGGCGCGGGAGTACTTC.